This T cell receptor beta chain was documented in a study of T cells in Graves' hyperthyroidism and ophthalmopathy. General study points: Most clonotypes that expanded in the thyroid above 0.001 also showed up in blood.

Amplification of TCR beta CDR3 regions was performed using RNA transcripts as template. HTBI primers were employed in a first-round RT-PCR of the TCR CDR3. TCRdb re-derived calls from the multiplex PCR reads in MiXCR, one entry per CDR3 protein. The repertoire holds approximately 610,000 distinct CDR3 sequences, with around 17% as singletons. Researchers defined stable Graves' hyperthyroidism as no ophthalmopathy progression within 18 months. Hyperthyroidism was newly diagnosed in patients aged 18 to 65 (duration under 2 months). Exclusion criteria comprised uncontrolled infection, other autoimmune disease, pregnancy or lactation. As regards this clonotype: What it binds is unknown.

Sample: blood. The sequence came from a woman younger than 35 with Graves' hyperthyroidism.

CDR3 nucleotide sequence: TGCGCCAGCAGGGGGGGGACTAGCGGCTCCTACGAGCAGTACTTC. Amino acid sequence: CASRGGTSGSYEQYF. The V gene is TRBV5-1, the J gene TRBJ2-7; 11 nucleotides line up with TRBD2. Germline V CDR1 and CDR2: SGHRS, YFSETQ. This CDR3 contains 15 residues. The V and J ends lost 5 bases and 0 bases, in that order; junction bases with no gene match: 4.